These T cell receptor beta chains were read from a single sample in a study of Ad26.COV2.S vaccination and SARS-CoV-2 variants. The data were produced by immunoSEQ multiplex PCR, yet TCRdb's version contains in-frame clones alone and is incomplete. The sample holds about 680,000 clones, around 89% seen once. Sample: peripheral blood, taken in a trial of Ad26.COV2.S vaccine versus placebo. These receptors came from a person between 18 and 65 years old who received the Ad26.COV2.S COVID-19 vaccine or a placebo. Each CDR3 is given with its conserved first and last residue. Fields, in order: D gene, clone size, J gene, V gene, CDR3 protein, CDR3 DNA. The D gene is left open where the match is weak. Size tells how often a clone was seen (once, few, many) or the class of an expanded clone, and some rows leave it out.

>TRBD1|NA|TRBJ1-2|TRBV6-2/TRBV6-3
CASSWTGPTYGYTF
TGTGCCAGCAGTTGGACAGGTCCTACCTATGGCTACACCTTC
>TRBD1|NA|TRBJ1-5|TRBV7-9
CASSTTGGNQPQHF
TGTGCCAGCAGCACCACAGGGGGCAATCAGCCCCAGCATTTT
>TRBD1|NA|TRBJ2-5|TRBV5-1
CASSFGTGGGTQYF
TGCGCCAGCAGCTTTGGGACAGGTGGAGGGACCCAGTACTTC
>NA|NA|TRBJ2-3|TRBV5-1
CASTDLMGSDTQYF
TGCGCCAGCACGGACCTTATGGGGTCAGATACGCAGTATTTT
>TRBD2|NA|TRBJ2-3|TRBV29-1
CSVEGGGGGGTDTQYF
TGCAGCGTTGAAGGGGGTGGCGGGGGAGGCACAGATACGCAGTATTTT
>TRBD2|NA|TRBJ2-1|TRBV6-4
CASSAQGLVYNEQFF
TGTGCCAGCAGTGCCCAAGGACTAGTCTACAATGAGCAGTTCTTC
>NA|NA|TRBJ2-7|TRBV10-3
CAISELGGSYEQYF
TGTGCCATCAGTGAGTTGGGGGGCTCCTACGAGCAGTACTTC
>TRBD2|NA|TRBJ2-7|TRBV3-1/TRBV3-2
CASSPGLAGSYEQYF
TGTGCCAGCAGCCCGGGACTAGCGGGCTCCTACGAGCAGTACTTC
>TRBD1|NA|TRBJ1-6|TRBV18
CASSSNLNRGSYNSPLHF
TGTGCCAGCTCATCGAACCTGAACAGGGGATCCTATAATTCACCCCTCCACTTT
>NA|once|TRBJ2-3|TRBV20-1
CSASIGDTQYF
TGCAGTGCCTCGATTGGAGATACGCAGTATTTT
>NA|NA|TRBJ2-5|TRBV2
CASVGGKYQETQYF
TGTGCCAGCGTTGGCGGAAAGTACCAAGAGACCCAGTACTTC
>NA|once|TRBJ1-5|TRBV19
CASSRGEQPQHF
TGTGCCAGTAGTCGTGGAGAACAGCCCCAGCATTTT
>NA|NA|TRBJ1-4|TRBV5-1
CASSLDSSTNEKLFF
TGCGCCAGCAGCTTGGACAGTTCAACTAATGAAAAACTGTTTTTT
>NA|NA|TRBJ2-3|TRBV5-1
CASSLEQLRVTDTQYF
TGCGCCAGCAGCTTGGAACAGCTCAGGGTCACAGATACGCAGTATTTT
>TRBD1|NA|TRBJ2-7|TRBV5-1
CASSGGTGTYEQYF
TGCGCCAGCAGCGGGGGGACAGGGACCTACGAGCAGTACTTC
>NA|NA|TRBJ2-7|TRBV15
CATSTRPQGTYEQYF
TGTGCCACCAGCACGAGGCCACAGGGTACCTACGAGCAGTACTTC
>NA|NA|TRBJ2-7|TRBV19
CASSIDVTASYEQYF
TGTGCCAGTAGTATAGATGTGACAGCCTCCTACGAGCAGTACTTC
>NA|once|TRBJ1-1|TRBV2
CASRMRGANTEAFF
TGTGCCAGCAGGATGAGAGGGGCGAACACTGAAGCTTTCTTT
>NA|NA|TRBJ1-4|TRBV6-5
CASPNQSTNEKLFF
TGTGCCAGCCCCAACCAGTCGACTAATGAAAAACTGTTTTTT
>NA|few|TRBJ1-6|TRBV5-4
CASSFRPENSPLHF
TGTGCCAGCAGCTTCCGCCCGGAGAATTCACCCCTCCACTTT
>TRBD1|NA|TRBJ1-2|TRBV7-2
CASSLMRGPGGDGYTF
TGTGCCAGCAGCTTAATGCGGGGGCCAGGGGGAGATGGCTACACCTTC
>NA|NA|TRBJ2-1|TRBV7-8
CASGGYSYNEQFF
TGTGCCAGCGGGGGCTACTCCTACAATGAGCAGTTCTTC
>TRBD1|NA|TRBJ2-1|TRBV5-4
CASRFTGVDEQFF
TGTGCCAGCAGATTCACAGGGGTTGATGAGCAGTTCTTC
>NA|NA|TRBJ2-1|TRBV6-2/TRBV6-3
CASSTLFSTYNEQFF
TGTGCCAGCAGCACCCTTTTTAGTACCTACAATGAGCAGTTCTTC
>TRBD2|NA|TRBJ2-1|TRBV29-1
CSVGGRAYNEQFF
TGCAGCGTTGGAGGGAGGGCCTACAATGAGCAGTTCTTC
>NA|NA|TRBJ2-2|TRBV24-1
CATSDFGVGTGELFF
TGTGCCACCAGTGATTTCGGGGTCGGCACCGGGGAGCTGTTTTTT
>NA|once|TRBJ2-7|TRBV18
CASSPDRSSYEQYF
TGTGCCAGCTCACCCGACAGGAGCTCCTACGAGCAGTACTTC
>TRBD2|NA|TRBJ2-5|TRBV19
CASSISGAPGKETQYF
TGTGCCAGTAGTATCAGCGGGGCTCCGGGCAAAGAGACCCAGTACTTC
>TRBD1|few|TRBJ1-5|TRBV5-4
CASSLDGTVKGGNQPQHF
TGTGCCAGCAGCTTGGACGGGACAGTTAAAGGGGGCAATCAGCCCCAGCATTTT
>NA|NA|TRBJ1-5|TRBV19
CASSIISEGHHSNQPQHF
TGTGCCAGTAGTATAATATCAGAGGGGCACCATAGCAATCAGCCCCAGCATTTT
>NA|NA|TRBJ2-3|TRBV12-3/TRBV12-4
CASGGGGFDTQYF
TGTGCCAGCGGAGGAGGGGGCTTTGATACGCAGTATTTT
>TRBD2|NA|TRBJ2-5|TRBV24-1
CATSGTSGSGLETQYF
TGTGCCACCAGTGGGACTAGCGGGAGCGGTCTGGAGACCCAGTACTTC
>NA|NA|TRBJ2-7|TRBV7-8
CASSLELRNEQYF
TGTGCCAGCAGCTTAGAGTTGAGAAACGAGCAGTACTTC
>NA|NA|TRBJ2-4|TRBV2
CASSGQKNIQYF
TGTGCCAGCAGTGGGCAGAAAAACATTCAGTACTTC
>TRBD1|NA|TRBJ1-2|TRBV9
CASSAHIDRANYGYTF
TGTGCCAGCAGCGCCCACATCGACAGGGCCAACTATGGCTACACCTTC
>NA|NA|TRBJ2-6|TRBV6-6
CASSWAGQSGANVLTF
TGTGCCAGCAGTTGGGCGGGACAGTCGGGGGCCAACGTCCTGACTTTC
>NA|NA|TRBJ2-7|TRBV5-8
CASSLVSYEQYF
TGTGCCAGCAGCTTGGTCAGCTACGAGCAGTACTTC